The 32 T cell receptor beta chains reported below all come from one sample, sequenced in a study of blood T cell repertoires in COVID-19. Sequenced by immunoSEQ multiplex PCR; TCRdb stores in-frame clones only, minus some. This sample carries 150,000 to 200,000 clones, 80% to 85% of them seen once, and the ten largest clones take roughly 13%. Sequencing was performed on PBMCs or T cells enriched from blood (not recorded which). These receptor sequences come from a woman aged 60-75 years who had recovered from COVID-19.

The rearrangement joins TRBV5-1 to TRBJ2-3; 7 nucleotides line up with TRBD1. The CDR3 loop spans 14 amino acids. V shed 4 bases and J 2 bases; nucleotides not matched to a gene: 4. CDR1 is SGHRS and CDR2 is YFSETQ in the germline V gene. The CDR3, as DNA: TGCGCCAGCAGCGCCGGGACAGTCACAGATACGCAGTATTTT. It yields the protein CASSAGTVTDTQYF.

This rearrangement joins TRBV6-6 to TRBJ1-1, with 7 bases identical to TRBD1. Trimming removed 3 bases from V and 1 base from J; junction bases left unmatched: 8. Per the germline V gene, CDR1 is MNHNY and CDR2 is SVGAGI (reference sequence). The CDR3 contains 16 residues. CDR3 in DNA: TGTGCCAGCAGTTATGACAAGACAGGGAGGAACACTGAAGCTTTCTTT. It encodes CASSYDKTGRNTEAFF.

The table lists this clone with a few counts. V gene TRBV9 combines with J gene TRBJ2-1, with D perhaps matching TRBD1 (6 bases). This CDR3 spans 15 amino acids. Germline lookup yields CDR1 SGDLS and CDR2 YYNGEE. V lost 0 bases and J 4 bases, leaving 11 bases between the germline ends. The CDR3 loop is CASSVGQGNYNEQFF. Here the CDR3 DNA reads TGTGCCAGCAGCGTAGGGCAGGGGAATTACAATGAGCAGTTCTTC.

This clone was recorded a few times. The chain links TRBV2 to TRBJ1-2; maybe TRBD1 (5 bases). This CDR3 contains 14 residues. Trimming took 3 bases from V and 5 from J, leaving 13 bases between them. The germline gives CDR1 SNHLY, CDR2 FYNNEI. Here the CDR3 reads CASSDLGTSYGYTF. CDR3 DNA sequence: TGTGCCAGCAGTGACCTTGGGACTAGTTATGGCTACACCTTC.

The chain joins TRBV24-1 to TRBJ2-2; D uncertain. There are 14 residues in the CDR3. Trimming removed 5 bases at V and 0 bases at J, with 6 bases between. Germline loops: CDR1 KGHDR, CDR2 SFDVKD. CDR3 in DNA: TGTGCCACCAGTGCCCTCGCGAACACCGGGGAGCTGTTTTTT. The encoded protein is CATSALANTGELFF.

The J gene is TRBJ1-3, the V gene TRBV5-5; TRBD1 might be the D (6 bases). The V end lost 0 bases, the J end lost 1 base, and 14 bases lay between the germline ends. The CDR3 runs to 17 residues. CDR1 is SGHKS, CDR2 YYEKEE, per germline (reference sequence). For the CDR3, the DNA is TGTGCCAGCAGCTTGGCTGTCAGGGGCGATTCTGGAAACACCATATATTTT. It encodes CASSLAVRGDSGNTIYF. The variable domain in full, completed from reference TRBV5-5 and TRBJ1-3, reads DAGVTQSPTHLIKTRGQQVTLRCSPISGHKSVSWYQQVLGQGPQFIFQYYEKEERGRGNFPDRFSARQFPNYSSELNVNALLLGDSALYLCASSLAVRGDSGNTIYFGEGSWLTVV.

The V and J genes are TRBV18 and TRBJ2-7; 9 bases agree with TRBD1. The junction had 2 bases not matched to a gene; V was cut back by 2 bases and J by 3 bases. The germline V gene encodes CDR1 KGHSH and CDR2 LQKENI. The CDR3 contains 14 residues. Written as DNA, the CDR3 is TGTGCCAGCTCACCAGGGACAGGGTTCTACGAGCAGTACTTC. Protein: CASSPGTGFYEQYF.

This clone was detected a few times. This sequence joins TRBV2 and TRBJ1-1, with TRBD1 as a possible D gene (6 bases). Trimming took 8 bases from V and 2 from J, leaving 24 bases between them. CDR1 is SNHLY, CDR2 FYNNEI, per germline. The CDR3 has 17 amino acids. In DNA form, the CDR3 reads TGTGCCAGCTCTAAACAGGACAGAGGCGGGTCAAACACTGAAGCTTTCTTT. Translation: CASSKQDRGGSNTEAFF.

The chain employs TRBV3-1 (or the pseudogene TRBV3-2) and TRBJ2-7; D call uncertain. Germline-derived CDR1 and CDR2 are LGHDT and YNNKEL (reference sequence). V lost 5 bases and J 1 base, leaving 6 bases between the germline ends. CDR3 length: 12 residues. The CDR3 loop reads CASSSSSYEQYF. Here the CDR3 DNA reads TGTGCCAGCAGCTCCTCGTCCTACGAGCAGTACTTC.

V gene TRBV27 combines with J gene TRBJ1-6; perhaps TRBD1 as D (5 bases). V was pared by 3 bases and J by 7 bases, with 13 bases between. Germline V gene lookup returns CDR1 MNHEY and CDR2 SMNVEV (reference sequence). This CDR3 is 15 amino acids long. The CDR3 DNA follows: TGTGCCAGCAGTTTGTGGGGCCTGGAGAATTCACCCCTCCACTTT. It translates to CASSLWGLENSPLHF.

The V and J genes are TRBV4-1 and TRBJ2-3; 14 positions match TRBD2. With V trimmed by 4 bases and J by 5 bases, 2 bases remained unmatched. CDR3 length: 15 amino acids. Germline V CDR1 and CDR2: MGHRA, YSYEKL. This chain's CDR3 is CASSPGLAGVDTQYF. CDR3 DNA: TGCGCCAGCAGCCCGGGACTAGCGGGAGTAGATACGCAGTATTTT.

The chain couples TRBV28 to TRBJ1-6, with a possible D match to TRBD1 (6 bases). The CDR3 has 12 residues. V lost 5 bases and J 13 bases, leaving 12 bases between the germline ends. From germline, CDR1 is MDHEN and CDR2 SYDVKM. CDR3 in DNA: TGTGCCAGCAGTCCTCCCGACAGGCCCCTCCACTTT. Its translation: CASSPPDRPLHF.

The chain employs TRBV10-3 and TRBJ1-2; no reliable D call. The CDR3 spans 14 residues. Germline CDR1 is ENHRY and CDR2 is SYGVKD. Trimming left V 3 bases short and J 10 bases short, with 18 bases between. The CDR3 DNA reads TGTGCCATCAGTGAACAGCTCTTAAGCGGTGACTACACCTTC. The encoded protein is CAISEQLLSGDYTF.

The chain employs TRBV5-3 and TRBJ1-3; 8 bases line up with TRBD1. TRBV5-3 is recorded as an ORF, its role being uncertain. The CDR3 covers 18 residues. Trimming cost V 4 bases and J 0 bases; bases outside gene matches: 12. The CDR3 is CARSRPNRDRSSGNTIYF. CDR3 in DNA: TGTGCCAGAAGCCGACCTAACCGGGACAGGAGCTCTGGAAACACCATATATTTT.

The rearrangement links TRBV12-3 or TRBV12-4 to TRBJ1-3, with D uncertain. V lost 8 bases, J lost 4 bases, and 12 bases lay in between. CDR3 length: 13 amino acids. The CDR3 reads CASRGQNGNTIYF. The CDR3 DNA follows: TGTGCCAGCCGCGGCCAAAACGGAAACACCATATATTTT.

This chain connects TRBV24-1 to TRBJ1-6; 8 bases line up with TRBD1. The CDR3 runs to 15 residues. V trimming: 7 bases; J trimming: 7 bases; junction bases outside the gene matches: 8. CDR1 KGHDR and CDR2 SFDVKD come from the germline V gene. CDR3 amino acids: CATRTAGQVNSPLHF. The CDR3 nucleotides read TGTGCCACCAGGACCGCGGGACAGGTAAATTCACCCCTCCACTTT.

In regard to this clone: Distinct nucleotide sequences in the sample also encode this CDR3. V gene TRBV7-2 combines with J gene TRBJ2-3; D ambiguous. Trimming took off 5 bases at V and 6 bases at J, with 9 bases between the two ends. Germline CDR1 SGHTA, CDR2 FQGNSA. The CDR3 spans 12 residues. The CDR3 sequence is CASSPIGDTQYF. Written as DNA, the CDR3 is TGTGCCAGCAGCCCCATTGGCGATACGCAGTATTTT.

This sequence joins TRBV4-2 and TRBJ2-3; 12 positions agree with TRBD2. V trimming: 1 base; J trimming: 10 bases; junction bases outside the gene matches: 3. Germline V gene lookup returns CDR1 LGHNA and CDR2 YNFKEQ. The CDR3 contains 14 residues. The CDR3 sequence: CASSQGLAGEPQYF. The CDR3 DNA reads as TGTGCCAGCAGCCAAGGACTAGCGGGGGAACCGCAGTATTTT.

J is TRBJ1-2 and V is TRBV6-5, with unresolved D. The CDR3 covers 15 residues. The V end lost 1 base, the J end lost 0 bases, and 9 bases lay between the germline ends. Germline V lookup: CDR1 MNHEY, CDR2 SVGAGI. CDR3 region: CASSYFLGPNYGYTF. Written as DNA, the CDR3 is TGTGCCAGCAGTTACTTCTTGGGCCCTAACTATGGCTACACCTTC.

J is TRBJ2-7 and V is TRBV19; 7 bases align to TRBD2. Germline lookup yields CDR1 LNHDA and CDR2 SQIVND (reference sequence). V shed 7 bases, J shed 3 bases, and the junction held 12 bases outside the gene matches. The CDR3 runs to 15 residues. CDR3 sequence reads: CASINWGGEGYEQYF. CDR3 DNA sequence: TGTGCCAGTATTAACTGGGGGGGAGAAGGCTACGAGCAGTACTTC.

The CDR3 sequence is CASSQDVGEAFF. For the CDR3, the DNA is TGTGCCAGCAGCCAAGATGTCGGTGAAGCTTTCTTT. This rearrangement joins TRBV3-1 (or the pseudogene TRBV3-2) to TRBJ1-1; D unresolved. Trimming removed 0 bases from V and 7 bases from J, with 6 bases in between. CDR3 length equals 12 residues. Germline assignment: CDR1 LGHDT and CDR2 YNNKEL (reference sequence).

This chain links TRBV7-7 with TRBJ1-4; TRBD1 matches 7 bases. This CDR3 comprises 15 residues. Trimming took 5 bases from V and 1 from J; bases not matched to a gene: 4. Germline values: CDR1 SSHAT, CDR2 FNYEAQ (reference sequence). In DNA, the CDR3 is TGTGCCAGCAGCCCGAACAGGGGAACTAATGAAAAACTGTTTTTT. Its translation: CASSPNRGTNEKLFF.

The chain uses TRBV5-4 and TRBJ1-5; D is possibly TRBD1 (6 bases). CDR3 length: 16 residues. Trimming pared 10 bases from V and 3 bases from J, leaving 23 bases between. Looked up from germline, CDR1 is SGHNT and CDR2 is YYREEE (reference sequence). In DNA, the CDR3 is TGTGCCTGCCGGGGGGGCCCTCCTTCCTACAATCAGCCCCAGCATTTT. Residues: CACRGGPPSYNQPQHF.

This clone was seen a handful of times. CDR3: CASSEAWFGGGYTF. CDR3 DNA: TGTGCCAGCAGTGAAGCCTGGTTCGGCGGGGGCTACACCTTC. The chain links TRBV2 to TRBJ1-2, with D hard to call. Per germline, CDR1 SNHLY and CDR2 FYNNEI. V was clipped by 0 bases and J by 8 bases, with 13 bases between them. The CDR3 is 14 residues long.

This chain links TRBV4-1 with TRBJ2-3; D gene ambiguous. The CDR3 sequence is 13 residues long. V gave up 0 bases and J gave up 8 bases, with 9 bases separating them. The germline gives CDR1 MGHRA, CDR2 YSYEKL. As DNA, the CDR3 is TGCGCCAGCAGCCAAGATTTAATCTTTACGCAGTATTTT. Translating it yields CASSQDLIFTQYF.

The rearrangement links TRBV19 to TRBJ1-2; 7 bases match TRBD1. The CDR3 spans 15 residues. CDR1 and CDR2 (germline): LNHDA, SQIVND (reference sequence). V trimming: 7 bases; J trimming: 0 bases; junction bases outside the gene matches: 8. CDR3 in DNA: TGTGCCAGTATGGTTACGGGGACAGCTAACTATGGCTACACCTTC. Residues: CASMVTGTANYGYTF.

The chain employs TRBV28 and TRBJ1-5; the match to TRBD1 covers 7 bases. Germline V lookup: CDR1 MDHEN, CDR2 SYDVKM. This CDR3 contains 13 residues. After removal of 1 base from V and 12 bases from J, the junction contained 6 bases not matched to a gene. The CDR3 spells CASSLLRQGYQHF. CDR3 bases: TGTGCCAGCAGTTTATTAAGACAGGGTTACCAGCATTTT.

V is TRBV4-1 and J is TRBJ2-7; 7 nucleotides line up with TRBD2. In germline, CDR1 is MGHRA, CDR2 YSYEKL. V lost 3 bases and J lost 0; bases outside the gene matches: 8. This CDR3 is 16 amino acids long. The chain's CDR3 is CASSHIPGGSSYEQYF. The CDR3 DNA reads as TGCGCCAGCAGCCATATCCCAGGCGGGAGCTCCTACGAGCAGTACTTC.

The chain uses TRBV20-1 and TRBJ1-2; D gene uncertain. The CDR3 contains 13 residues. V was cut by 3 bases and J by 0 bases, with 8 bases left in between. Germline assignment: CDR1 DFQATT and CDR2 SNEGSKA (reference sequence). The CDR3 reads CSASLDANYGYTF. CDR3 sequence (DNA): TGCAGTGCTAGTTTAGATGCTAACTATGGCTACACCTTC.

The chain combines TRBV28 with TRBJ2-7, with D perhaps matching TRBD2 (6 bases). CDR1 is MDHEN, CDR2 SYDVKM, per germline. CDR3 length equals 14 residues. The V gene lost 4 bases and the J gene lost 5 bases, with 15 bases spanning the gap. CDR3 region: CASSSGTLAHEQYF. CDR3 in DNA: TGTGCCAGCAGTTCCGGGACTCTGGCTCACGAGCAGTACTTC.

This rearrangement joins TRBV28 to TRBJ2-2; maybe TRBD2 (6 bases). Trimming removed 6 bases from V and 0 bases from J, with 26 bases in between. The CDR3 runs to 20 residues. Germline V gene data show CDR1 as MDHEN and CDR2 as SYDVKM. The CDR3 nucleotides read TGTGCCAGCAGCTTAGGGTGGGGGTTGGCGGGGCACGCGAACACCGGGGAGCTGTTTTTT. This sequence encodes CASSLGWGLAGHANTGELFF.

This sequence joins TRBV25-1 and TRBJ1-1; D perhaps matches TRBD1 (6 bases). The V and J ends lost 3 bases and 8 bases respectively, with 19 bases between them. The CDR3 totals 15 residues. Germline assignment: CDR1 MGHDK and CDR2 SYGVNS. The CDR3, as DNA: TGTGCCAGCAGTGATCCTGGACAGTCGGTCAGGGAAGCTTTCTTT. It encodes CASSDPGQSVREAFF.